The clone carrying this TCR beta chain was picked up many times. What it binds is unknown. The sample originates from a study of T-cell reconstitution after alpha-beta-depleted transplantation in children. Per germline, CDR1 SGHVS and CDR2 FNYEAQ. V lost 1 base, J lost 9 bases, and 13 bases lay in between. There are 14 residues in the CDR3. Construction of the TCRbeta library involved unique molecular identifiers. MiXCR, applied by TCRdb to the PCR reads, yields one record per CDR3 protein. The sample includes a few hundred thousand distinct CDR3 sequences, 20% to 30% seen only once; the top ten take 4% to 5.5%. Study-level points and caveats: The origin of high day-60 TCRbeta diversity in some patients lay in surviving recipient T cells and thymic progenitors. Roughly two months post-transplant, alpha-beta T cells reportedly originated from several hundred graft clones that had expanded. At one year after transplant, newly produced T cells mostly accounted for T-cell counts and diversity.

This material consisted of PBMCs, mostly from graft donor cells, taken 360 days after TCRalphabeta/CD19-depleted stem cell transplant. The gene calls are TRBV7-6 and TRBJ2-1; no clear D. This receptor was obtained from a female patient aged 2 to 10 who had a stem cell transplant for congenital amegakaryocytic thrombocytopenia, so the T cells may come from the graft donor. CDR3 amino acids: CASSLGSLLGEQFF. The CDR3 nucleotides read TGTGCCAGCAGCTTAGGGTCCCTTCTGGGTGAGCAGTTCTTC.